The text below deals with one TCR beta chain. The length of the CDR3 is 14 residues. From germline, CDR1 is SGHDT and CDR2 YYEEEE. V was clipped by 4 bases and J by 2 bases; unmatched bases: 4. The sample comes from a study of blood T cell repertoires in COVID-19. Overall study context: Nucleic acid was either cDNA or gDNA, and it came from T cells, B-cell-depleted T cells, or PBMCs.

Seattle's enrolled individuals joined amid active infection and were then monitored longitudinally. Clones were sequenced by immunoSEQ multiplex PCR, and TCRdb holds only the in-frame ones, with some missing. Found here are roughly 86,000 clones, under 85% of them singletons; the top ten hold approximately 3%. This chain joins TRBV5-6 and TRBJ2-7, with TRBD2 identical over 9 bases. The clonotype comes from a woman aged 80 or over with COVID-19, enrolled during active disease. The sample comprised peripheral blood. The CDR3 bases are TGTGCCAGCAGCGTGGGACTAGCCACCTACGAGCAGTACTTC. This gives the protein CASSVGLATYEQYF.